Each of the 19 T cell receptor beta chains below was sequenced from the same sample in a study of OX40 agonist ivuxolimab in advanced cancers. Measured with immunoSEQ multiplex PCR; TCRdb has only the in-frame clones, and not every one. The table has 85,000 to 100,000 clones, around 94% seen once. The source material was CD4+ or CD8+ T cells sorted from blood, sampled in a trial of the OX40 agonist ivuxolimab. The receptors derive from an adult with an advanced solid tumor such as melanoma, head and neck, liver or kidney cancer.

The chain has TRBV6-5 and TRBJ1-1, with TRBD1 identical over 7 bases. Germline V gives CDR1 MNHEY, CDR2 SVGAGI. The CDR3 loop spans 14 amino acids. V was pared by 2 bases and J by 1 base, with 1 base of the junction left unmatched. CDR3 in amino acids: CASSYKGANTEAFF. The CDR3 DNA sequence: TGTGCCAGCAGTTACAAGGGGGCGAACACTGAAGCTTTCTTT.

The chain carries TRBV19 and TRBJ1-2, with TRBD1 matching 7 bases. The length of the CDR3 is 14 residues. Trimming cost V 3 bases and J 7 bases; bases outside gene matches: 8. Germline V gene data show CDR1 as LNHDA and CDR2 as SQIVND (reference sequence). The CDR3 DNA reads TGTGCCAGTAGTATTGGCAGGGGGTTAGGTGGCTACACCTTC. Encoded protein: CASSIGRGLGGYTF. Variable domain in full (rest from reference TRBV19 and TRBJ1-2): DGGITQSPKYLFRKEGQNVTLSCEQNLNHDAMYWYRQDPGQGLRLIYYSQIVNDFQKGDIAEGYSVSREKKESFPLTVTSAQKNPTAFYLCASSIGRGLGGYTFGSGTRLTVV.

V usage is TRBV6-1 and J usage is TRBJ2-7; TRBD2 might be the D (5 bases). Trimming cost V 7 bases and J 3 bases, with 13 bases left between them. CDR3 length: 13 amino acids. Per germline, CDR1 MNHNS and CDR2 SASEGT. CDR3 nucleotide sequence: TGTGCCAGCACCGTTAGGGAGTTCTACGAGCAGTACTTC. It specifies CASTVREFYEQYF.

J is TRBJ1-2 and V is TRBV7-9; a weak D match, TRBD1 (5 bases). V lost 5 bases, J lost 10 bases, and 23 bases lay in between. This CDR3 region has 15 residues. Per the germline V gene, CDR1 is SEHNR and CDR2 is FQNEAQ (reference sequence). CDR3 bases: TGTGCCAGCAGCACCTTAAGGGGAGGGCCGGATACCTACACCTTC. Translation: CASSTLRGGPDTYTF.

On this clone: The junction departs from germline at one end; a sequencing error may be responsible. The chain joins TRBV14 to TRBJ1-2; tentatively, D is TRBD1 (6 bases). The germline CDR1 and CDR2 sequences are SGHDN and FVKESK. This CDR3 region has 15 residues. CDR3 residues: CASRQGGLSTSGYTF. The DNA for the CDR3 is TGTGCCAGCAGGCAAGGGGGTTTGAGCACTTCAGGCTACACCTTC.

The rearrangement joins TRBV19 to TRBJ1-3, with 11 bases identical to TRBD1. The germline V gene has CDR1 LNHDA and CDR2 SQIVND (reference sequence). CDR3 length: 17 residues. V shed 5 bases and J 0 bases; nucleotides not matched to a gene: 6. The CDR3 sequence is CASSPRTGGGSGNTIYF. The CDR3 bases are TGTGCCAGTAGTCCAAGGACAGGGGGCGGCTCTGGAAACACCATATATTTT.

V gene TRBV5-1 combines with J gene TRBJ2-1; 8 bases map to TRBD1. Trimming at V came to 0 bases and at J to 6 bases, leaving 14 bases not matched to a gene. CDR1 SGHRS and CDR2 YFSETQ come from the germline V gene. CDR3 length: 18 amino acids. CDR3 sequence: CASSLATIGQGVFNEQFF. The CDR3 coding sequence is TGCGCCAGCAGCTTGGCCACGATAGGACAGGGAGTCTTCAATGAGCAGTTCTTC.

The chain is built from TRBV4-2 and TRBJ2-5; TRBD1 aligns across 7 bases. The J call is doubtful: the DNA matches TRBJ2-7 better. In germline, CDR1 is LGHNA, CDR2 YNFKEQ. This CDR3 has 14 amino acids. CDR3 DNA sequence: TGTGCCAGCAGCCACGACAGGGATCCCAACGAGCAGTACTTC. Translation gives CASSHDRDPNEQYF.

V and J are TRBV5-6 and TRBJ1-3, with 9 bases that match TRBD1. The CDR3 runs 15 residues. V lost 1 base to trimming and J lost 2 bases; unmatched junction nucleotides: 1. In germline, CDR1 is SGHDT, CDR2 YYEEEE. The CDR3 DNA reads as TGTGCCAGCAGCTTGAGACAGGGGGCTGGAAACACCATATATTTT. Translation gives CASSLRQGAGNTIYF.

This clone was seen only a few times. Other DNA sequences within the sample encode an identical CDR3. The chain couples TRBV7-2 to TRBJ2-3; D unclear. The germline V and J ends were trimmed by 5 bases and 2 bases, with 5 bases remaining between them. Per the germline V gene, CDR1 is SGHTA and CDR2 is FQGNSA. The CDR3 loop spans 12 amino acids. This CDR3 reads CASSPPTDTQYF. In nucleotides, the CDR3 is TGTGCCAGCAGCCCGCCCACAGATACGCAGTATTTT.

V is TRBV6-1 and J is TRBJ2-2; possible D gene TRBD2, 5 bases. The germline V gene encodes CDR1 MNHNS and CDR2 SASEGT. V lost 7 bases to trimming and J lost 6 bases, with 18 bases between them. The CDR3 has 15 amino acids. The CDR3 loop reads CASTLLDLAPGELFF. DNA for the CDR3: TGTGCCAGCACACTCCTCGACCTAGCCCCCGGGGAGCTGTTTTTT.

The V and J genes are TRBV27 and TRBJ1-4; the D gene is possibly TRBD1 (5 bases). In germline, CDR1 is MNHEY, CDR2 SMNVEV (reference sequence). The CDR3 runs 15 residues. The ends were cut back, 1 base at V and 2 bases at J, with 8 bases in the middle. The CDR3 coding sequence is TGTGCCAGCAGTTTATGGGCAGGGACTAATGAAAAACTGTTTTTT. Protein sequence: CASSLWAGTNEKLFF. The full variable domain, in which reference TRBV27 and TRBJ1-4 provide the parts outside the CDR3, is EAQVTQNPRYLITVTGKKLTVTCSQNMNHEYMSWYRQDPGLGLRQIYYSMNVEVTDKGDVPEGYKVSRKEKRNFPLILESPSPNQTSLYFCASSLWAGTNEKLFFGSGTQLSVL.

The J gene is TRBJ2-3, the V gene TRBV18; TRBD2 aligns across 8 bases. Per germline, CDR1 KGHSH and CDR2 LQKENI. The CDR3 is made up of 14 amino acids. Trimming cost V 4 bases and J 6 bases; bases outside gene matches: 6. The DNA for the CDR3 is TGTGCCAGCTCACTCGGGACTAGAGGGGATACGCAGTATTTT. It specifies CASSLGTRGDTQYF.

The rearrangement uses TRBV9 and TRBJ1-2; D gene uncertain. Germline CDR1 SGDLS, CDR2 YYNGEE. This CDR3 comprises 12 residues. V lost 0 bases and J 7 bases, leaving 7 bases between the germline ends. The CDR3 region has the DNA TGTGCCAGCAGCGTAGCTCTAGGTGGCTACACCTTC. Translating it yields CASSVALGGYTF.

The rearrangement joins TRBV7-2 to TRBJ1-1; possibly TRBD1 for D (5 bases). Germline CDR1 SGHTA, CDR2 FQGNSA. The CDR3 spans 13 residues. Trimming pared 2 bases from V and 7 bases from J, leaving 11 bases between. The CDR3 bases are TGTGCCAGCAGCTTACAGGGTATGGGTGAAGCTTTCTTT. It is translated as CASSLQGMGEAFF.

The chain has TRBV2 and TRBJ1-3, with D uncertain. Germline CDR1 SNHLY, CDR2 FYNNEI. The CDR3 runs to 14 residues. V lost 4 bases and J lost 4, with 11 bases in between. DNA for the CDR3: TGTGCCAGCAGTGCTGGGGTCTCAGGAAACACCATATATTTT. As protein: CASSAGVSGNTIYF.

The rearrangement uses TRBV5-4 and TRBJ2-5; no clear D. Germline CDR1 SGHNT, CDR2 YYREEE (reference sequence). With 1 base removed from V and 5 bases from J, the gap between germline ends came to 6 bases. This CDR3 contains 12 residues. CDR3 coding DNA: TGTGCCAGCAGCTTGCGTAGGGAGACCCAGTACTTC. Its translation: CASSLRRETQYF. Combining the CDR3 with reference TRBV5-4 and TRBJ2-5 gives the whole variable domain ETGVTQSPTHLIKTRGQQVTLRCSSQSGHNTVSWYQQALGQGPQFIFQYYREEENGRGNFPPRFSGLQFPNYSSELNVNALELDDSALYLCASSLRRETQYFGPGTRLLVL.

V is TRBV7-6 and J is TRBJ2-2; 8 bases map to TRBD2. Germline assignment: CDR1 SGHVS and CDR2 FNYEAQ. The V and J ends lost 2 bases and 7 bases, in that order; junction bases with no gene match: 6. This CDR3 comprises 15 residues. CDR3 residues: CASSLMAGGGGELFF. As DNA, the CDR3 is TGTGCCAGCAGCTTAATGGCGGGGGGCGGCGGGGAGCTGTTTTTT.

The V and J genes are TRBV16 and TRBJ1-3; D is undetermined. The CDR3 has 16 residues. Germline lookup yields CDR1 KGHSY and CDR2 FQNENV. Trimming stripped 4 bases from V and 0 bases from J, with 13 bases between. The CDR3 sequence: CASSLTGPGSGNTIYF. The CDR3, as DNA: TGTGCCAGCAGCCTCACCGGTCCGGGCTCTGGAAACACCATATATTTT. Full variable domain (outside the CDR3, taken from reference TRBV16 and TRBJ1-3): GEEVAQTPKHLVRGEGQKAKLYCAPIKGHSYVFWYQQVLKNEFKFLISFQNENVFDETGMPKERFSAKCLPNSPCSLEIQATKLEDSAVYFCASSLTGPGSGNTIYFGEGSWLTVV.